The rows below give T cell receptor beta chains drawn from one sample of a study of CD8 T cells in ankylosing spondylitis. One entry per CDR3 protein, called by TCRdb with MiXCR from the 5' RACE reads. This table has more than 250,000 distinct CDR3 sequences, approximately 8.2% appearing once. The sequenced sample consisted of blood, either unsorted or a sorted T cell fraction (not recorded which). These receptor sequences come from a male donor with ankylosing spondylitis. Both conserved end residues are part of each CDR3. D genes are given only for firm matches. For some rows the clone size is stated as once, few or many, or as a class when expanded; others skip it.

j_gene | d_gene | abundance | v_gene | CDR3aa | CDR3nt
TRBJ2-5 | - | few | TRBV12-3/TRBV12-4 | CASSFWMGEQETQYF | TGTGCCAGCAGTTTTTGGATGGGGGAACAAGAGACCCAGTACTTC
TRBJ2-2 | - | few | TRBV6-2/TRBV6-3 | CASRVAALNTGELFF | TGTGCCAGCAGAGTGGCGGCCCTAAACACCGGGGAGCTGTTTTTT
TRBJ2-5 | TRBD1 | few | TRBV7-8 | CASSPTPRTGKETQYF | TGTGCCAGCAGCCCCACCCCTCGGACAGGGAAAGAGACCCAGTACTTC
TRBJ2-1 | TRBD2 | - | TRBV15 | CATRPISGRGNEQFF | TGTGCCACGCGCCCGATTAGCGGGAGAGGGAATGAGCAGTTCTTC
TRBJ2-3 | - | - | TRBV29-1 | CSVEEGFHRARLLDTQYF | TGCAGCGTTGAAGAGGGCTTTCACAGGGCTCGACTTTTAGATACGCAGTATTTT
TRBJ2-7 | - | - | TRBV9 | CASSEGLGSSYEQYF | TGTGCCAGCAGCGAGGGCCTAGGTAGTTCCTACGAGCAGTACTTC
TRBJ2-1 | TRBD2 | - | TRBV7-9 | CASSSTGLVAEQFF | TGTGCCAGCAGCTCAACCGGACTAGTGGCTGAGCAGTTCTTC
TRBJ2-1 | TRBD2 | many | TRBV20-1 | CSAGTSGYNEQFF | TGCAGTGCTGGGACTAGCGGGTACAATGAGCAGTTCTTC
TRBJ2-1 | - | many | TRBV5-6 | CASSYPSSGRVREQFF | TGTGCCAGCAGCTACCCAAGCTCCGGGCGGGTGAGGGAGCAGTTCTTC
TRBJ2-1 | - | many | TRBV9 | CASSVAGQTGTIEQFF | TGTGCCAGCAGCGTAGCGGGTCAAACAGGGACAATCGAGCAGTTCTTC
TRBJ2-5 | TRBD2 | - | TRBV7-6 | CASSLGLALETQYF | TGTGCCAGCAGCTTGGGACTAGCGCTAGAGACCCAGTACTTC
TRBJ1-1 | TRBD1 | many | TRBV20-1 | CSAVPPGQGVTEAFF | TGCAGTGCCGTACCCCCGGGACAGGGCGTCACTGAAGCTTTCTTT
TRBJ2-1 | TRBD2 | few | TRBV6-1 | CASTAGGFFYNEQFF | TGTGCCAGCACGGCGGGAGGGTTTTTCTACAATGAGCAGTTCTTC
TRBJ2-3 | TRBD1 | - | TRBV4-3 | CASSQDYRGTDTQYF | TGCGCCAGCAGCCAAGATTACAGGGGGACAGATACGCAGTATTTT
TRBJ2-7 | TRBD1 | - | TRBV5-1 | CASRSGQGYEQYF | TGCGCCAGCAGATCGGGACAGGGCTACGAGCAGTACTTC
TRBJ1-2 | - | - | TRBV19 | CASTLTDFYGYTF | TGTGCCAGTACCTTGACTGACTTCTATGGCTACACCTTC
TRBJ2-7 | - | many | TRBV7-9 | CASSRPHRDSSYEQYF | TGTGCCAGCAGCCGTCCTCACAGGGATAGCTCCTACGAGCAGTACTTC
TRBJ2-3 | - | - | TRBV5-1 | CASSLVGTPDGTQYF | TGCGCCAGCAGCTTGGTGGGGACACCTGACGGTACGCAGTATTTT
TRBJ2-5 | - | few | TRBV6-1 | CASRIYQGPQQETQYF | TGTGCCAGCAGAATATATCAGGGGCCCCAGCAAGAGACCCAGTACTTC
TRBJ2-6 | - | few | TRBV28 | CASRIRGAGANVLTF | TGTGCCAGCAGGATCAGGGGGGCCGGGGCCAACGTCCTGACTTTC
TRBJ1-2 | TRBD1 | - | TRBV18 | CASSQIQGLRNYGYTF | TGTGCCAGCTCGCAAATACAGGGGCTACGGAACTATGGCTACACCTTC
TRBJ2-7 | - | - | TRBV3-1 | CASSQILGDEQYF | TGTGCCAGCAGCCAGATCTTGGGTGACGAGCAGTACTTC
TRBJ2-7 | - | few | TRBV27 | CASRARGDSYEQYF | TGTGCCAGCAGGGCCCGGGGCGACTCCTACGAGCAGTACTTC
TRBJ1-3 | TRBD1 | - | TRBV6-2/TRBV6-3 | CASPGQPAGNTIYF | TGTGCCAGCCCGGGACAGCCAGCTGGAAACACCATATATTTT
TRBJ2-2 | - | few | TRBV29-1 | CSGQHGGELFF | TGCAGCGGACAACACGGCGGGGAGCTGTTTTTT
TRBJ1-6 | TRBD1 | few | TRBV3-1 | CASSKILGQGDNSLLHF | TGTGCCAGCAGCAAAATCCTGGGACAGGGAGATAATTCACTCCTCCACTTT
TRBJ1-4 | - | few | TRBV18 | CASSLTAVATNEKLFF | TGTGCCAGCTCGCTTACAGCTGTTGCAACTAATGAAAAACTGTTTTTT
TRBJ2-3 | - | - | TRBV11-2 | CASSLGLNQGSDTQYF | TGTGCCAGCAGCTTAGGTCTTAACCAGGGGTCAGATACGCAGTATTTT
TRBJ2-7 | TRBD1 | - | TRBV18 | CASSPRDRGEQYF | TGTGCCAGCTCACCACGGGACAGGGGCGAGCAGTACTTC
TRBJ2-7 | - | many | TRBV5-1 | CASSFRQTYEQYF | TGCGCCAGCAGCTTTAGACAGACCTACGAGCAGTACTTC
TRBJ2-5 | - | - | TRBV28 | CAASPGGRGGYTETQYF | TGTGCCGCCTCACCGGGCGGCAGGGGAGGGTATACAGAGACCCAGTACTTC
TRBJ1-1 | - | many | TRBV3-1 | CASSQGGGEAFF | TGTGCCAGCAGCCAAGGGGGCGGGGAAGCTTTCTTT
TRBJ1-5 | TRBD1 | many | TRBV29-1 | CSVITGVGQPQHF | TGCAGCGTAATCACAGGGGTTGGTCAGCCCCAGCATTTT
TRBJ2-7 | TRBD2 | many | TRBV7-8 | CASSPPSGTRGEQYF | TGTGCCAGCAGCCCACCGTCTGGGACTAGGGGCGAGCAGTACTTC
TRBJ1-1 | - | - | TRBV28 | CASSLWSMNTEAFF | TGTGCCAGCAGTTTATGGTCCATGAACACTGAAGCTTTCTTT
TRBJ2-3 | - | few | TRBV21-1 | CASSTGPDTQYF | TGTGCCAGCAGCACAGGACCAGATACGCAGTATTTT
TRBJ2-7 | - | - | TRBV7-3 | CASSAGPGEQYF | TGTGCCAGCAGCGCGGGACCCGGCGAGCAGTACTTC
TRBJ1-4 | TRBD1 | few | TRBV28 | CASSPDREWEKLFF | TGTGCCAGCAGCCCAGACAGGGAATGGGAAAAACTGTTTTTT
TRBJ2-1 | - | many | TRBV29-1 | CSVERRFEFNEQFF | TGCAGCGTAGAAAGAAGGTTCGAGTTCAATGAGCAGTTCTTC
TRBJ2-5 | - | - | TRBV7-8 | CASSFQWTGDDGETQYF | TGTGCCAGCAGCTTTCAGTGGACGGGAGACGACGGGGAGACCCAGTACTTC
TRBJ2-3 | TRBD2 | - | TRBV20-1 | CSARIAGVTDTQYF | TGCAGTGCTAGAATCGCGGGAGTAACAGATACGCAGTATTTT
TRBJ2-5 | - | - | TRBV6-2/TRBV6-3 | CASTPTRREETQYF | TGTGCCAGCACCCCTACGCGAAGAGAAGAGACCCAGTACTTC
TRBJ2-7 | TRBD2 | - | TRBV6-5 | CASSYSLAGGPGEQYF | TGTGCCAGCAGTTACTCTCTAGCGGGAGGGCCTGGGGAGCAGTACTTC
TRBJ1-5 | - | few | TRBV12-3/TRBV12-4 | CASSTGSEQPQHF | TGTGCCAGCAGCACAGGGTCAGAGCAGCCCCAGCATTTT
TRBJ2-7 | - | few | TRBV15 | CATSPHKSSYEQYF | TGTGCCACCAGCCCCCACAAATCATCCTACGAGCAGTACTTC
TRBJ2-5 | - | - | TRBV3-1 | CASSQDRRGWGF | TGTGCCAGCAGCCAAGATCGGAGGGGATGGGGCTTC
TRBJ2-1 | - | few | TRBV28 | CASSLAVGYSDNEQFF | TGTGCCAGCAGTTTAGCGGTCGGCTACTCCGACAATGAGCAGTTCTTC
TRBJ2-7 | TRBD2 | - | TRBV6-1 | CASRRTSLAGEQYF | TGTGCCAGCAGGCGGACGTCGCTAGCGGGCGAGCAGTACTTC
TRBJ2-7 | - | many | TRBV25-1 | CASSPTVTYEQYF | TGTGCCAGCAGCCCGACAGTTACCTACGAGCAGTACTTC
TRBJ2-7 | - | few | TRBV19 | CASSAGITYEQYF | TGTGCCAGTAGTGCGGGAATCACCTACGAGCAGTACTTC